The next 14 T cell receptor beta chains were all read from a single sample in a study of neurological immune-mediated disorders. TCRdb re-derived calls from the 5' RACE reads in MiXCR, one entry per CDR3 protein. The profile shows about 55,000 distinct CDR3 sequences, around 4% of them singletons. The sequenced sample was PBMCs. The receptors were gathered from a man younger than 45 with multiple sclerosis.

This clonotype was observed at least ten times. J is TRBJ2-7 and V is TRBV9; D is tentatively TRBD1 or TRBD2 (5 bases each). CDR3 length equals 14 residues. The germline V gene has CDR1 SGDLS and CDR2 YYNGEE. The V end was cut by 3 bases, the J end by 4 bases, with 14 bases between. For the CDR3, the DNA is TGTGCCAGCAGCGAAGGGGACCTACAGTACGAGCAGTACTTC. It yields the protein CASSEGDLQYEQYF.

This clonotype was found many times. The chain joins TRBV5-1 to TRBJ2-5; D uncertain. The CDR3 runs to 14 residues. Germline CDR1 SGHRS, CDR2 YFSETQ. Trimming pared 2 bases from V and 2 bases from J, leaving 10 bases between. CDR3 DNA: TGCGCCAGCAGCTTTGGCGCAGGACAAGAGACCCAGTACTTC. This gives the protein CASSFGAGQETQYF. Full variable domain (rest looked up from reference TRBV5-1 and TRBJ2-5): KAGVTQTPRYLIKTRGQQVTLSCSPISGHRSVSWYQQTPGQGLQFLFEYFSETQRNKGNFPGRFSGRQFSNSRSEMNVSTLELGDSALYLCASSFGAGQETQYFGPGTRLLVL.

This clonotype showed up many times. The rearrangement uses TRBV5-1 and TRBJ1-3, with D tentatively TRBD1 (5 bases). The CDR3 sequence is 14 residues long. Trimming left V 0 bases short and J 8 bases short, with 12 bases between. CDR1 is SGHRS and CDR2 is YFSETQ in the germline V gene. The CDR3 reads CASSLATGADTIYF. CDR3 nucleotides: TGCGCCAGCAGCTTGGCCACAGGAGCAGACACCATATATTTT.

This clonotype was seen repeatedly, ten times or more. The gene calls are TRBV20-1 and TRBJ1-1; maybe TRBD1 (6 bases). Trimming removed 6 bases from V and 4 bases from J, with 15 bases in between. Germline V gives CDR1 DFQATT, CDR2 SNEGSKA (reference sequence). CDR3 size: 13 residues. The CDR3 loop is CSAEGVPGTEAFF. CDR3 nucleotide sequence: TGCAGTGCGGAGGGGGTTCCGGGCACTGAAGCTTTCTTT.

This clonotype has ten or more counts. This chain joins TRBV20-1 and TRBJ2-7; 8 bases agree with TRBD1. The CDR3 has 16 amino acids. J gave up 1 base and V 2 bases, and 10 bases lay outside the gene matches. Germline V CDR1 and CDR2: DFQATT, SNEGSKA (reference sequence). CDR3 in amino acids: CSARSTHRGKSYEQYF. For the CDR3, the DNA is TGCAGTGCTAGATCAACTCACAGGGGGAAATCCTACGAGCAGTACTTC.

This clonotype was observed at least ten times. The genes are TRBV2 and TRBJ2-3, with 11 bases that match TRBD2. Losses at the gene ends were 5 bases for V and 1 base for J; bases not matched to a gene: 5. The CDR3 contains 16 residues. CDR1 and CDR2 from the germline V gene are SNHLY and FYNNEI. The CDR3 is CASSPVSGGGTDTQYF. The DNA of the CDR3 is TGTGCCAGCAGTCCTGTTAGCGGGGGGGGCACAGATACGCAGTATTTT. Drawing the rest from reference TRBV2 and TRBJ2-3, the complete variable domain is EPEVTQTPSHQVTQMGQEVILRCVPISNHLYFYWYRQILGQKVEFLVSFYNNEISEKSEIFDDQFSVERPDGSNFTLKIRSTKLEDSAMYFCASSPVSGGGTDTQYFGPGTRLTVL.

At least ten counts were recorded for this clonotype. The chain couples TRBV5-1 to TRBJ1-1; D is undetermined. Looked up from germline, CDR1 is SGHRS and CDR2 is YFSETQ. CDR3 length: 14 amino acids. Trimming took 3 bases from V and 8 from J, leaving 17 bases between them. CDR3 sequence: CASSYGGRAAEAFF. DNA of the CDR3: TGCGCCAGCAGCTACGGCGGGCGGGCAGCCGAAGCTTTCTTT.

The V gene is TRBV18, the J gene TRBJ2-7, with D possibly being TRBD1 (6 bases). Trimming pared 5 bases from V and 9 bases from J, leaving 17 bases between. Germline loops: CDR1 KGHSH, CDR2 LQKENI. The CDR3 contains 13 residues. CDR3 bases: TGTGCCAGCTCATCGGACAGCCTCTCGGGGCAGTACTTC. Protein: CASSSDSLSGQYF.

This clonotype has a count of ten or more. The chain employs TRBV4-1 and TRBJ1-5; D gene unclear. V lost 1 base and J 0 bases, leaving 10 bases between the germline ends. Germline V gene lookup returns CDR1 MGHRA and CDR2 YSYEKL. There are 16 residues in the CDR3. CDR3 in amino acids: CASSQGQGYSNQPQHF. The CDR3 bases are TGCGCCAGCAGCCAAGGACAAGGTTATAGCAATCAGCCCCAGCATTTT.

In this sample, this clonotype turned up many times. The gene calls are TRBV28 and TRBJ2-3, with TRBD1 as a possible D gene (5 bases). This CDR3 region has 13 residues. CDR1 is MDHEN, CDR2 SYDVKM, per germline. V lost 3 bases, J lost 5 bases, and 9 bases lay in between. CDR3 amino acids: CASSLGLQDTQYF. In nucleotides, the CDR3 is TGTGCCAGCAGTTTGGGGCTACAAGATACGCAGTATTTT.

This chain connects TRBV19 to TRBJ1-3; perhaps TRBD1 as D (5 bases). V lost 6 bases to trimming and J lost 4 bases, with 13 bases between them. Germline assignment: CDR1 LNHDA and CDR2 SQIVND (reference sequence). The CDR3 is 14 residues long. The CDR3 loop reads CASRGPSSGNTIYF. The DNA for the CDR3 is TGTGCCAGTAGGGGACCCTCGTCGGGAAACACCATATATTTT.

This rearrangement joins TRBV19 to TRBJ2-1, with D tentatively TRBD1 (6 bases). CDR1 LNHDA and CDR2 SQIVND come from the germline V gene (reference sequence). The CDR3 runs 13 residues. Trimming removed 5 bases from V and 3 bases from J, with 8 bases in between. The CDR3 nucleotides are TGTGCCAGTAGTCGCAGGGGCTACAATGAGCAGTTCTTC. Translating gives CASSRRGYNEQFF.

This clonotype occurred many times. The chain combines TRBV10-3 with TRBJ2-5, with 8 bases fitting TRBD2. Germline V gives CDR1 ENHRY, CDR2 SYGVKD. Trimming took 2 bases from V and 3 from J; bases not matched to a gene: 2. The CDR3 has 14 amino acids. CDR3 DNA: TGTGCCATCAGTGAGGGGGGACTAGAAGAGACCCAGTACTTC. It is translated as CAISEGGLEETQYF.

This clonotype was seen ten or more times. In DNA form, the CDR3 reads TGTGCCAGCAGTCTTTTGACAGGGGGGGCCTACGAGCAGTACTTC. It translates to CASSLLTGGAYEQYF. The chain carries TRBV6-6 and TRBJ2-7; 9 bases are a match to TRBD1. J gave up 2 bases and V 5 bases, and 7 bases lay outside the gene matches. Germline CDR1 MNHNY, CDR2 SVGAGI (reference sequence). The CDR3 extends over 15 amino acids.